A single sample gave rise to the 16 T cell receptor beta chains below, sequenced in a study of response to subunit inactivated influenza vaccine. TCRdb itself ran the RT-PCR reads through MiXCR, one entry per CDR3 protein. Among about 150,000 distinct CDR3 sequences listed, roughly a tenth were seen once. The starting material was CD8+ T cells sorted from PBMCs, obtained less than 30 months after vaccination. The receptors here all came from a man aged 45-69 years who received an inactivated influenza vaccine.

The chain links TRBV6-2 or TRBV6-3 to TRBJ2-7; tentatively, D is TRBD2 (5 bases). Trimming removed 2 bases from V and 0 bases from J, with 8 bases in between. The CDR3 loop spans 14 amino acids. Germline CDR1 reads MNHEY; CDR2 reads SVGEGT. The CDR3 loop is CASSYTGSSYEQYF. The CDR3 DNA follows: TGTGCCAGCAGTTACACGGGGAGCTCCTACGAGCAGTACTTC.

In its sample, this clonotype was seen many times. The rearrangement links TRBV13 to TRBJ2-3; unclear D gene. Trimming left V 1 base short and J 4 bases short, with 9 bases between. The V gene's germline CDR1 is PRHDT and CDR2 FYEKMQ (reference sequence). The CDR3 loop spans 14 amino acids. The CDR3 is CASSLVQDPDTQYF. In nucleotides, the CDR3 is TGTGCCAGCAGCTTAGTTCAGGATCCAGATACGCAGTATTTT.

The V call is TRBV4-2, the J call TRBJ2-7; 9 nucleotides agree with TRBD1. The CDR3 runs 16 residues. The V gene end was trimmed by 4 bases and the J gene end by 3 bases; junction bases not matched to a gene: 10. Germline-derived CDR1 and CDR2 are LGHNA and YNFKEQ. CDR3 sequence: CASSLGGDRANYEQYF. The CDR3 nucleotides are TGTGCCAGCAGCCTAGGAGGGGACAGGGCTAACTACGAGCAGTACTTC.

The genes are TRBV24-1 and TRBJ2-3, with D tentatively TRBD2 (6 bases). The CDR3 has 15 residues. In germline, CDR1 is KGHDR, CDR2 SFDVKD. V gave up 1 base and J gave up 10 bases, with 17 bases separating them. CDR3 amino acids: CATSDFSGTPSSQYF. The CDR3 DNA reads as TGTGCCACCAGTGATTTTTCCGGGACTCCCTCTTCGCAGTATTTT.

The rearrangement joins TRBV6-1 to TRBJ2-1; TRBD2 might be the D (6 bases). V lost 3 bases, J lost 4 bases, and 10 bases lay in between. The CDR3 length is 14 residues. Germline-derived CDR1 and CDR2 are MNHNS and SASEGT. The CDR3, as DNA: TGTGCCAGCAGTGATCTAGGGAGGTACAATGAGCAGTTCTTC. It encodes CASSDLGRYNEQFF.

The chain carries TRBV13 and TRBJ2-1; 9 bases fit TRBD2. Germline V lookup: CDR1 PRHDT, CDR2 FYEKMQ (reference sequence). This CDR3 region has 15 residues. Trimming cost V 5 bases and J 4 bases; bases outside gene matches: 6. For the CDR3, the DNA is TGTGCCAGCAGCACCCGGACTAGCGTTTACAATGAGCAGTTCTTC. This encodes CASSTRTSVYNEQFF.

In this sample, this clonotype turned up a few times. The chain's CDR3 is CATSDPGTGIYEQYF. Here the CDR3 DNA reads TGTGCCACCAGTGATCCCGGGACAGGGATTTACGAGCAGTACTTC. The chain is built from TRBV24-1 and TRBJ2-7; TRBD1 aligns across 9 bases. Germline-derived CDR1 and CDR2 are KGHDR and SFDVKD. The junction had 6 bases not matched to a gene; V was cut back by 3 bases and J by 4 bases. The CDR3 contains 15 residues.

Note on this clonotype: At one end, the junction sequence differs from germline, possibly due to a read error. The chain uses TRBV4-3 and TRBJ1-3; D gene unclear. Germline-derived CDR1 and CDR2 are LGHNA and YSLEER. The CDR3 has 13 residues. For the CDR3, the DNA is TGCGCCAGCAGCCGAGATTGGGGATACACCGTATATTTT. As protein: CASSRDWGYTVYF.

The chain is built from TRBV24-1 and TRBJ2-3; D unresolved. Germline V gene lookup returns CDR1 KGHDR and CDR2 SFDVKD. Trimming shortened V by 9 bases and J by 2 bases, and 11 bases separated the two germline ends. The length of the CDR3 is 13 residues. For the CDR3, the DNA is TGTGCCACCGGCAGCGAGCTCACAGATACGCAGTATTTT. Protein product: CATGSELTDTQYF.

This clonotype has at least ten counts. The chain has TRBV7-2 and TRBJ2-7; 11 nucleotides line up with TRBD1. This CDR3 is built from 15 residues. Germline values: CDR1 SGHTA, CDR2 FQGNSA. Trimming cost V 5 bases and J 3 bases; bases outside gene matches: 6. The CDR3 spells CASSLWDRGYYEQYF. The CDR3 DNA follows: TGTGCCAGCAGCCTTTGGGACAGGGGGTACTACGAGCAGTACTTC.

J is TRBJ1-5 and V is TRBV6-1; no clear D. The germline gives CDR1 MNHNS, CDR2 SASEGT. This CDR3 region has 13 residues. V was clipped by 3 bases and J by 5 bases, with 8 bases between them. CDR3 bases: TGTGCCAGCAGTGATGGAGGGTATCAGCCCCAGCATTTT. This gives the protein CASSDGGYQPQHF.

The J gene is TRBJ2-1, the V gene TRBV29-1; a weak D match, TRBD1 (6 bases). This CDR3 has 18 residues. V was cut by 4 bases and J by 8 bases, with 30 bases left in between. Germline CDR1 is SQVTM and CDR2 is ANQGSEA. The CDR3 loop is CSVVWDISLRYRMHEQFF. As DNA, the CDR3 is TGCAGCGTTGTCTGGGACATATCCCTTCGTTACCGAATGCATGAGCAGTTCTTC.

Worth noting for this clonotype: A read error may be the cause here, since a much bigger clone is one base away. This rearrangement joins TRBV5-5 to TRBJ2-2; no clear D gene. Germline-derived CDR1 and CDR2 are SGHKS and YYEKEE (reference sequence). The CDR3 extends over 15 amino acids. The CDR3 loop reads CASSLLARSTVELFF. CDR3 in DNA: TGTGCCAGCAGCTTGCTCGCCCGGAGCACCGTGGAGCTGTTTTTT. The full variable domain, rest sourced from reference TRBV5-5 and TRBJ2-2, is DAGVTQSPTHLIKTRGQQVTLRCSPISGHKSVSWYQQVLGQGPQFIFQYYEKEERGRGNFPDRFSARQFPNYSSELNVNALLLGDSALYLCASSLLARSTVELFFGEGSRLTVL.

The CDR3 region is CASSPRTVLAKNIQYF. The CDR3 DNA reads as TGTGCCAGCAGCCCTCGGACTGTACTAGCCAAAAACATTCAGTACTTC. The V call is TRBV12-3 or TRBV12-4, the J call TRBJ2-4, with D maybe TRBD2 (5 bases). This CDR3 comprises 16 residues. The V and J ends lost 6 bases and 0 bases respectively, with 15 bases between them.

This clonotype was seen many times. The J gene is TRBJ2-2, the V gene TRBV5-1; D call uncertain. Per the germline V gene, CDR1 is SGHRS and CDR2 is YFSETQ. This CDR3 comprises 12 residues. Trimming shortened V by 4 bases and J by 8 bases, and 9 bases separated the two germline ends. The CDR3 sequence is CASSQDSGELFF. The CDR3, as DNA: TGCGCCAGCAGCCAAGACTCTGGGGAGCTGTTTTTT.

This clonotype was counted between two and nine times. The chain uses TRBV6-5 and TRBJ2-2; D remains unclear. Germline V gene sequence: CDR1 MNHEY, CDR2 SVGAGI. The V end was cut by 2 bases, the J end by 6 bases, with 10 bases between. The CDR3 extends over 14 amino acids. CDR3 sequence: CASSYRRTAGELFF. CDR3 bases: TGTGCCAGCAGTTACCGCCGGACGGCCGGGGAGCTGTTTTTT.